This TCR beta chain was sequenced during a study of T-cell memory formation after mild COVID-19. Germline lookup yields CDR1 MNHEY and CDR2 SVGAGI. V lost 10 bases to trimming and J lost 8 bases; unmatched junction nucleotides: 7. The CDR3 is made up of 13 amino acids. In TCRdb, the 5' RACE reads were re-called with MiXCR into one record per CDR3 protein. The profile covers roughly 400,000 distinct CDR3 sequences, with roughly 15% appearing a single time and 20% to 25% taken by the ten largest. The sample consisted of PBMCs or a T cell subset sorted from them (not recorded which). The TCR sequence derives from a young man who had mild COVID-19 (a few samples of this study predate the infection). Cell type and time point are not known. The genes are TRBV6-5 and TRBJ2-1, with 11 bases aligning to TRBD1. For the CDR3, the DNA is TGTGCCACCCCGGACAGGGGGCAGGATGAGCAGTTCTTC. This encodes CATPDRGQDEQFF.